The 14 T cell receptor beta chains in this list originate from one sample, sequenced in a study of T cells in Graves' hyperthyroidism and ophthalmopathy. From RNA transcripts, TCR beta CDR3 regions were amplified. With the HTBI primer set, the TCR CDR3 went through a first round of RT-PCR. TCRdb re-analysed the multiplex PCR reads in MiXCR, keeping a single row per CDR3 protein. The table has about 700,000 distinct CDR3 sequences, 13% to 15% seen once. The source material was blood. The receptors derive from a woman under 30 with Graves' hyperthyroidism.

The CDR3 here is CASRDTGSGANVLTF. DNA of the CDR3: TGTGCCAGCAGGGACACAGGGTCTGGGGCCAACGTCCTGACTTTC. This chain connects TRBV25-1 to TRBJ2-6, with D tentatively TRBD1 (6 bases). V lost 6 bases to trimming and J lost 1 base, with 10 bases between them. The germline CDR1 and CDR2 sequences are MGHDK and SYGVNS. This CDR3 is 15 amino acids long.

At least ten counts were recorded for this clonotype. This chain links TRBV30 with TRBJ1-1; TRBD1 aligns across 9 bases. Losses at the gene ends were 5 bases for V and 3 bases for J; bases not matched to a gene: 7. The CDR3 is made up of 14 amino acids. Germline CDR1 and CDR2: GTSNPN and SVGIG (reference sequence). CDR3 DNA sequence: TGTGCCTGGTCGCGGGGACAGGGTTACACTGAAGCTTTCTTT. Translation gives CAWSRGQGYTEAFF.

In this sample, this clonotype turned up a few times. The chain uses TRBV28 and TRBJ2-5, with D possibly matching TRBD2 (6 bases). Germline lookup yields CDR1 MDHEN and CDR2 SYDVKM. Trimming cost V 6 bases and J 11 bases, with 16 bases left between them. The CDR3 has 12 amino acids. Here the CDR3 reads CASRLAGLGQYF. CDR3 DNA: TGTGCCAGCAGGCTCGCGGGGTTGGGACAGTACTTC.

The rearrangement links TRBV7-9 to TRBJ2-7; D perhaps matches TRBD2 (5 bases). This CDR3 contains 16 residues. V lost 5 bases, J lost 4 bases, and 21 bases lay in between. CDR1 is SEHNR and CDR2 is FQNEAQ in the germline V gene (reference sequence). The CDR3 region has the DNA TGTGCCAGCAGCGAAACCCGTTCGGGGAATATTTACGAGCAGTACTTC. It specifies CASSETRSGNIYEQYF. Supplemented by reference TRBV7-9 and TRBJ2-7, the full variable domain reads DTGVSQNPRHKITKRGQNVTFRCDPISEHNRLYWYRQTLGQGPEFLTYFQNEAQLEKSRLLSDRFSAERPKGSFSTLEIQRTEQGDSAMYLCASSETRSGNIYEQYFGPGTRLTVT.

The chain combines TRBV27 with TRBJ1-5; 10 bases align to TRBD1. Unmatched junction bases numbered 14, after V lost 2 bases and J lost 4 bases. CDR1 and CDR2 (germline): MNHEY, SMNVEV (reference sequence). CDR3 length: 19 amino acids. CDR3 residues: CASSLRGLTGGEINQPQHF. CDR3 DNA sequence: TGTGCCAGCAGTTTACGAGGTTTGACAGGGGGCGAGATAAATCAGCCCCAGCATTTT.

This clonotype was seen ten or more times. The rearrangement joins TRBV29-1 to TRBJ2-1, with TRBD2 identical over 7 bases. CDR1 is SQVTM and CDR2 is ANQGSEA in the germline V gene. The junction had 7 bases not matched to a gene; V was cut back by 4 bases and J by 4 bases. There are 14 residues in the CDR3. In nucleotides, the CDR3 is TGCAGCGTTGCTGGGGAGGGCCATTACAATGAGCAGTTCTTC. Its protein product is CSVAGEGHYNEQFF.

This clonotype was counted ten times or more. The rearrangement links TRBV28 to TRBJ2-5; tentatively, D is TRBD1 (5 bases). The CDR3 spans 13 residues. The V and J ends lost 8 bases and 5 bases respectively, with 15 bases between them. Germline CDR1 reads MDHEN; CDR2 reads SYDVKM. CDR3 sequence (DNA): TGTGCCAGCTCATCAGGGATCTGGGAGACCCAGTACTTC. This encodes CASSSGIWETQYF.

A few counts support this clonotype. The CDR3 protein is CASSTWTSETTDTQYF. The CDR3 DNA reads TGTGCCAGCAGTACATGGACTAGCGAAACCACAGATACGCAGTATTTT. This sequence joins TRBV27 and TRBJ2-3; the match to TRBD2 covers 9 bases. CDR1 is MNHEY, CDR2 SMNVEV, per germline (reference sequence). Unmatched junction bases numbered 8, after V lost 5 bases and J lost 2 bases. The CDR3 runs to 16 residues.

This clonotype was counted at least ten times. The V gene is TRBV5-6, the J gene TRBJ2-3; 7 nucleotides agree with TRBD1. CDR3 length: 14 residues. Looked up from germline, CDR1 is SGHDT and CDR2 is YYEEEE. V trimming: 0 bases; J trimming: 2 bases; junction bases outside the gene matches: 0. CDR3 residues: CASSLEGATDTQYF. Written as DNA, the CDR3 is TGTGCCAGCAGCTTGGAGGGGGCCACAGATACGCAGTATTTT.

This clonotype has more than one count but fewer than ten. The V and J genes are TRBV9 and TRBJ2-3; D remains unclear. V dropped 0 bases and J dropped 4 bases, with 3 bases sitting between them. In germline, CDR1 is SGDLS, CDR2 YYNGEE. This CDR3 is 12 amino acids long. The CDR3 sequence is CASSVEPDTQYF. CDR3 DNA: TGTGCCAGCAGCGTAGAACCAGATACGCAGTATTTT.

There are many counts of this clonotype. The V gene is TRBV28, the J gene TRBJ2-2, with a weak D call TRBD2 (5 bases). V lost 8 bases and J lost 1, with 11 bases in between. The CDR3 is 14 residues long. Germline V gene sequence: CDR1 MDHEN, CDR2 SYDVKM. The CDR3 sequence is CASRGWGNTGELFF. DNA of the CDR3: TGTGCCAGCCGAGGGTGGGGGAACACCGGGGAGCTGTTTTTT.

This clonotype was recorded at least ten times. This rearrangement joins TRBV7-3 to TRBJ2-1, with TRBD2 matching 8 bases. J gave up 6 bases and V 2 bases, and 6 bases lay outside the gene matches. CDR1 and CDR2 from the germline V gene are SGHTA and FQGTGA. The CDR3 has 15 residues. The chain's CDR3 is CASSLYSGEGNEQFF. The CDR3 bases are TGTGCCAGCAGCTTATATAGCGGGGAGGGCAATGAGCAGTTCTTC. Full variable domain (rest looked up from reference TRBV7-3 and TRBJ2-1): GAGVSQTPSNKVTEKGKYVELRCDPISGHTALYWYRQSLGQGPEFLIYFQGTGAADDSGLPNDRFFAVRPEGSVSTLKIQRTERGDSAVYLCASSLYSGEGNEQFFGPGTRLTVL.

The gene calls are TRBV6-1 and TRBJ1-5, with D perhaps TRBD1 (5 bases). V was clipped by 8 bases and J by 4 bases, with 9 bases between them. CDR3 size: 12 residues. Germline V gene lookup returns CDR1 MNHNS and CDR2 SASEGT. Written as DNA, the CDR3 is TGTGCCAGCTGGGACGGTAATCAGCCCCAGCATTTT. It encodes CASWDGNQPQHF.

In this sample, this clonotype turned up a few times. The chain uses TRBV27 and TRBJ2-2, with 8 bases identical to TRBD1. CDR3 length: 16 residues. The V gene end was trimmed by 6 bases and the J gene end by 9 bases; junction bases not matched to a gene: 15. Germline CDR1 and CDR2: MNHEY and SMNVEV (reference sequence). The CDR3 DNA reads as TGTGCCAGCAGCCTACTTGGCCGGACAGGGACCCGGGAGCTGTTTTTT. The encoded protein is CASSLLGRTGTRELFF.